What follows are 23 T cell receptor beta chains derived from one specimen sequenced in a study of T cells in Graves' hyperthyroidism and ophthalmopathy. Regions amplified from RNA transcripts were the TCR beta CDR3 regions. During a first-round RT-PCR of the TCR CDR3, the HTBI primer set was used. TCRdb used MiXCR to reprocess the multiplex PCR reads, holding one entry per CDR3 protein. Of about 350,000 distinct CDR3 sequences in the sample, 15% to 20% were seen once. Material for sequencing was blood. The origin of the receptors is a woman in her forties with Graves' ophthalmopathy.

This clonotype occurred many times. V usage is TRBV10-1 and J usage is TRBJ2-7, with D perhaps matching TRBD1 (5 bases). Germline CDR1 WNHNN, CDR2 SYGVQD (reference sequence). The CDR3 extends over 13 amino acids. Trimming left V 3 bases short and J 1 base short, with 7 bases between. As DNA, the CDR3 is TGCGCCAGCAGTGAAGGGGTTTCCTACGAGCAGTACTTC. It encodes CASSEGVSYEQYF.

This clonotype was seen repeatedly, ten times or more. The chain joins TRBV9 to TRBJ1-3; 7 nucleotides agree with TRBD1. Germline trimming cut 4 bases from V and 0 bases from J; bases unmatched to any gene: 10. CDR3 length: 17 amino acids. Germline-derived CDR1 and CDR2 are SGDLS and YYNGEE. The DNA for the CDR3 is TGTGCCAGCAGCACTCAAGGACAGGTTAGCTCTGGAAACACCATATATTTT. It yields the protein CASSTQGQVSSGNTIYF.

This clonotype has ten or more counts. A read error is possible here, since a much larger clone lies one base away. This sequence joins TRBV28 and TRBJ2-2; D is undetermined. The germline V gene has CDR1 MDHEN and CDR2 SYDVKM. CDR3 length: 14 residues. For the CDR3, the DNA is TGTACCAGCATTGTGACTCCGAACACCGGGGAGCTGTTTTTT. Encoded protein: CTSIVTPNTGELFF.

This clonotype was detected ten times or more. V and J are TRBV12-3 or TRBV12-4 and TRBJ1-1; tentatively, D is TRBD1 (5 bases). Trimming took 8 bases from V and 1 from J, leaving 14 bases between them. This CDR3 contains 14 residues. The CDR3 nucleotides read TGTGCCAGCGCTTTACACGGGGCGAACACTGAAGCTTTCTTT. Translated: CASALHGANTEAFF.

This clonotype was recorded at least ten times. This sequence joins TRBV15 and TRBJ2-6, with D hard to call. The CDR3 is made up of 15 amino acids. Trimming removed 1 base from V and 0 bases from J, with 4 bases in between. In germline, CDR1 is LNHNV, CDR2 YYDKDF (reference sequence). CDR3: CATSRALSGANVLTF. The CDR3 DNA reads as TGTGCCACCAGCAGAGCTCTCTCTGGGGCCAACGTCCTGACTTTC.

This clonotype was picked up many times. The rearrangement joins TRBV2 to TRBJ1-5; TRBD1 matches at 8 bases. Losses at the gene ends were 5 bases for V and 7 bases for J; bases not matched to a gene: 10. The CDR3 totals 15 residues. CDR1 and CDR2 from the germline V gene are SNHLY and FYNNEI. For the CDR3, the DNA is TGTGCCAGCAGTCGGTTTACACAGGGGGGACAGCCCCAGCATTTT. Translation: CASSRFTQGGQPQHF.

Many counts were recorded for this clonotype. This chain links TRBV12-3 or TRBV12-4 with TRBJ2-2, with 10 nucleotides matching TRBD2. The CDR3 loop spans 19 amino acids. V was pared by 1 base and J by 4 bases, with 12 bases of the junction left unmatched. Here the CDR3 reads CASSLVRGKREGRTGELFF. CDR3 sequence (DNA): TGTGCCAGCAGTTTAGTTCGGGGGAAGCGGGAGGGCCGCACCGGGGAGCTGTTTTTT.

This clonotype showed up many times. The chain recombines TRBV27 with TRBJ2-3; D not resolved. Germline V lookup: CDR1 MNHEY, CDR2 SMNVEV (reference sequence). With 0 bases removed from V and 1 base from J, the gap between germline ends came to 5 bases. The CDR3 loop spans 14 amino acids. This CDR3 reads CASSLSMGTDTQYF. In nucleotides, the CDR3 is TGTGCCAGCAGTTTATCGATGGGCACAGATACGCAGTATTTT.

With respect to this clonotype: Compared with germline, one end of the junction differs, possibly owing to a read error. The rearrangement links TRBV28 to TRBJ2-2, with TRBD2 as a possible D gene (5 bases). Germline V CDR1 and CDR2: MDHEN, SYDVKM. The CDR3 sequence is 15 residues long. The CDR3 DNA sequence: TGTGCCAGCAGTCGGCAGGCGGCGAACACCGGGGAGCTGTATTTT. It translates to CASSRQAANTGELYF. The variable domain in full, completed from reference TRBV28 and TRBJ2-2, reads DVKVTQSSRYLVKRTGEKVFLECVQDMDHENMFWYRQDPGLGLRLIYFSYDVKMKEKGDIPEGYSVSREKKERFSLILESASTNQTSMYLCASSRQAANTGELYFGEGSRLTVL.

This rearrangement joins TRBV7-2 to TRBJ2-5, with a weak D call TRBD2 (6 bases). Trimming took off 2 bases at V and 5 bases at J, with 15 bases between the two ends. The CDR3 is 15 amino acids. The germline V gene has CDR1 SGHTA and CDR2 FQGNSA. This CDR3 reads CASSLPQGGGETQYF. The DNA of the CDR3 is TGTGCCAGCAGCTTACCCCAGGGAGGAGGGGAGACCCAGTACTTC.

In its sample, this clonotype was seen a few times. The chain couples TRBV28 to TRBJ2-7; 7 nucleotides agree with TRBD1. The J call could be wrong; TRBJ2-1 is a better fit for the DNA end. Germline V gene data show CDR1 as MDHEN and CDR2 as SYDVKM. CDR3 length equals 16 residues. CDR3 in amino acids: CASSLGTEAPHYEQFF. The DNA for the CDR3 is TGTGCCAGCAGTTTGGGGACAGAGGCCCCCCACTACGAGCAGTTCTTC.

At least ten counts were recorded for this clonotype. The V and J genes are TRBV28 and TRBJ2-5; the D is unclear. The V gene's germline CDR1 is MDHEN and CDR2 SYDVKM. V was pared by 6 bases and J by 6 bases, with 11 bases between. This CDR3 is built from 12 residues. CDR3 sequence reads: CASSAEPKTQYF. The CDR3 bases are TGTGCCAGCAGCGCAGAACCCAAGACCCAGTACTTC.

This clonotype was observed at least ten times. The chain couples TRBV27 to TRBJ2-3; 8 bases map to TRBD1. CDR1 MNHEY and CDR2 SMNVEV come from the germline V gene (reference sequence). V trimming: 5 bases; J trimming: 2 bases; junction bases outside the gene matches: 9. The CDR3 is 16 amino acids. The CDR3 is CASSHRQGRSTDTQYF. In nucleotides, the CDR3 is TGTGCCAGCAGTCATCGACAGGGGCGATCCACAGATACGCAGTATTTT.

This clonotype has only a few counts. The gene calls are TRBV25-1 and TRBJ1-6; tentatively, D is TRBD1 (6 bases). CDR1 is MGHDK, CDR2 SYGVNS, per germline. Trimming took 9 bases from V and 7 from J, leaving 13 bases between them. This CDR3 region has 13 residues. CDR3 amino acids: CASVQGFNSPLHF. Here the CDR3 DNA reads TGTGCCAGTGTGCAGGGGTTCAATTCACCCCTCCACTTT.

This chain connects TRBV6-2 or TRBV6-3 to TRBJ2-7, with TRBD2 matching over 12 bases. This CDR3 is 16 amino acids long. V gave up 6 bases and J gave up 2 bases; unmatched junction bases: 8. Germline V lookup: CDR1 MNHEY, CDR2 SVGEGT. Here the CDR3 reads CASSHPASGRAYEQYF. The CDR3 DNA sequence: TGTGCCAGCAGCCATCCGGCTAGCGGGAGGGCCTACGAGCAGTACTTC.

This clonotype was found many times. The V call is TRBV11-2, the J call TRBJ2-7, with 7 bases lining up with TRBD1. J gave up 5 bases and V 3 bases, and 16 bases lay outside the gene matches. There are 17 residues in the CDR3. Germline V CDR1 and CDR2: SGHAT, FQNNGV. CDR3 sequence: CASSFQQHTGAIHEQYF. In nucleotides, the CDR3 is TGTGCCAGCAGCTTCCAACAACATACAGGGGCTATCCACGAGCAGTACTTC.

This clonotype was counted a few times. A read error may be the cause here, since a much bigger clone is one base away. This chain joins TRBV4-3 and TRBJ2-7; D is perhaps TRBD2 (7 bases). Looked up from germline, CDR1 is LGHNA and CDR2 is YSLEER. V lost 0 bases to trimming and J lost 6 bases, with 12 bases between them. This CDR3 is built from 14 residues. The CDR3 protein is CASSQDGGLGEQYF. The CDR3 DNA follows: TGCGCCAGCAGCCAAGACGGGGGGCTGGGCGAGCAGTACTTC.

On this clonotype: At one of its ends the junction is not consistent with the germline gene, which may arise from a read error. The chain links TRBV19 to TRBJ1-5, with D tentatively TRBD1 (5 bases). Germline values: CDR1 LNHDA, CDR2 SQIVND (reference sequence). The length of the CDR3 is 13 residues. CDR3 protein: CASSIDPDTAQRF. CDR3 DNA: TGTGCCAGTAGTATAGACCCGGACACGGCCCAGCGTTTT.

There are many counts of this clonotype. The genes are TRBV11-2 and TRBJ1-1, with D perhaps matching TRBD1 (5 bases). V was cut by 5 bases and J by 0 bases, with 10 bases left in between. Per germline, CDR1 SGHAT and CDR2 FQNNGV. The CDR3 length is 14 residues. The CDR3 sequence: CASSSAGLNTEAFF. As DNA, the CDR3 is TGTGCCAGCAGCAGTGCGGGACTGAACACTGAAGCTTTCTTT.

The rearrangement links TRBV28 to TRBJ2-5; TRBD1 matches at 7 bases. The CDR3 runs 14 residues. With 6 bases clipped from V and 7 bases from J, the junction kept 11 bases outside the gene matches. The V gene's germline CDR1 is MDHEN and CDR2 SYDVKM. As DNA, the CDR3 is TGTGCCAGCAGCTCGACAGGGTGGGAAGGGACCCAGTACTTC. It is translated as CASSSTGWEGTQYF.

There are many counts of this clonotype. The chain uses TRBV11-2 and TRBJ2-7; 10 positions agree with TRBD2. The CDR3 sequence is 16 residues long. Per the germline V gene, CDR1 is SGHAT and CDR2 is FQNNGV. With 5 bases clipped from V and 4 bases from J, the junction kept 11 bases outside the gene matches. In DNA, the CDR3 is TGTGCCAGCAGCCAACGAACTAGCGGGGCCGCATACGAGCAGTACTTC. Translation gives CASSQRTSGAAYEQYF.

There are many counts of this clonotype. This chain links TRBV12-3 or TRBV12-4 with TRBJ2-5, with a weak D call TRBD2 (7 bases). Between the trimmed V and J ends, which lost 6 bases and 5 bases, there was a span of 19 bases. The CDR3 extends over 15 amino acids. The CDR3 DNA follows: TGTGCCAGCAGCCCCGAGGGGGGGGCTCTGGAGACCCAGTACTTC. Translating it yields CASSPEGGALETQYF.

This clonotype was seen ten or more times. The chain recombines TRBV6-1 with TRBJ1-5; weak D call: TRBD1 (6 bases). V lost 7 bases, J lost 7 bases, and 14 bases lay in between. CDR3 length equals 13 residues. CDR1 is MNHNS and CDR2 is SASEGT in the germline V gene. CDR3 protein: CASTRGGGQPQHF. Here the CDR3 DNA reads TGTGCCAGCACCAGGGGAGGGGGACAGCCCCAGCATTTT.